This passage covers 23 T cell receptor beta chains from one sample sequenced in a study of early T cells in non-severe SARS-CoV-2 infection. TCRdb passed the 5' RACE reads through MiXCR, listing each CDR3 protein once. The sample contains fewer than 65,000 distinct CDR3 sequences, less than 9.5% of which appear only once. This sample comprised whole blood, obtained at baseline. The receptor set was obtained from an adult who was a healthcare worker with PCR-confirmed SARS-CoV-2 infection or an uninfected control (not recorded which).

The sample holds many counts of this clonotype. The gene calls are TRBV6-5 and TRBJ1-2; D may be TRBD1 (6 bases). The V end lost 8 bases, the J end lost 2 bases, and 9 bases lay between the germline ends. This CDR3 has 12 amino acids. Looked up from germline, CDR1 is MNHEY and CDR2 is SVGAGI. Here the CDR3 DNA reads TGTGCCAGCCAAGGGGGGAACTATGGCTACACCTTC. Amino acids: CASQGGNYGYTF.

The table lists this clonotype with many counts. This sequence joins TRBV28 and TRBJ2-7; the D is unclear. The germline V gene has CDR1 MDHEN and CDR2 SYDVKM. This CDR3 spans 12 amino acids. Trimming pared 6 bases from V and 5 bases from J, leaving 11 bases between. DNA for the CDR3: TGTGCCAGCAGCCCCATTGTAAACGAGCAGTACTTC. This codes for CASSPIVNEQYF.

This clonotype was observed at least ten times. The chain combines TRBV7-2 with TRBJ2-7; D call uncertain. Germline V gene lookup returns CDR1 SGHTA and CDR2 FQGNSA. Deletions cut 3 bases from V and 0 bases from J, with 6 bases between. CDR3 length: 13 residues. CDR3 DNA sequence: TGTGCCAGCAGCTTCGAGAGCTCCTACGAGCAGTACTTC. Translating gives CASSFESSYEQYF.

The V call is TRBV12-3 or TRBV12-4, the J call TRBJ2-7, with 8 bases matching TRBD2. This CDR3 is built from 19 residues. Trimming removed 5 bases from V and 6 bases from J; junction bases left unmatched: 24. CDR3 bases: TGTGCCAGCAGTCCCTCGGGAGGGACATGGGGCGAAAGGGCTTTCGAGCAGTACTTC. Translated: CASSPSGGTWGERAFEQYF.

This clonotype has ten or more counts. The V gene is TRBV5-1, the J gene TRBJ2-1; D call uncertain. The CDR3 totals 15 residues. Trimming cost V 2 bases and J 1 base, with 10 bases left between them. Per germline, CDR1 SGHRS and CDR2 YFSETQ. The chain's CDR3 is CASSLASSSYNEQFF. The CDR3 DNA follows: TGCGCCAGCAGCTTAGCGTCCTCGTCCTACAATGAGCAGTTCTTC. Full variable domain (remainder filled in from reference TRBV5-1 and TRBJ2-1): KAGVTQTPRYLIKTRGQQVTLSCSPISGHRSVSWYQQTPGQGLQFLFEYFSETQRNKGNFPGRFSGRQFSNSRSEMNVSTLELGDSALYLCASSLASSSYNEQFFGPGTRLTVL.

This clonotype was counted between two and nine times. This chain connects TRBV7-9 to TRBJ2-2; 7 bases fit TRBD1. Germline CDR1 and CDR2: SEHNR and FQNEAQ (reference sequence). CDR3 length: 15 amino acids. Unmatched junction bases numbered 8, after V lost 5 bases and J lost 5 bases. The CDR3 DNA follows: TGTGCCAGCAGCCCGGGGACAGCCAGGACCGGGGAGCTGTTTTTT. This translates into CASSPGTARTGELFF.

The CDR3 spells CASSLGGVNQPQHF. The CDR3 DNA reads TGTGCCAGCAGTTTAGGGGGAGTGAATCAGCCCCAGCATTTT. The chain couples TRBV12-3 or TRBV12-4 to TRBJ1-5; no definite D call. The CDR3 runs to 14 residues. Trimming left V 1 base short and J 4 bases short, with 8 bases between.

This clonotype showed up just a few times. V and J are TRBV2 and TRBJ2-5; D remains unclear. The germline V and J ends were trimmed by 6 bases and 1 base, with 18 bases remaining between them. The germline V gene encodes CDR1 SNHLY and CDR2 FYNNEI. The CDR3 totals 16 residues. CDR3 bases: TGTGCCAGCAGCCCCCCTGCCCCTGGGGTCCAAGAGACCCAGTACTTC. Translating it yields CASSPPAPGVQETQYF.

The rearrangement joins TRBV6-1 to TRBJ2-7; D unresolved. The V gene's germline CDR1 is MNHNS and CDR2 SASEGT. The CDR3 has 17 residues. V lost 4 bases, J lost 4 bases, and 23 bases lay in between. The CDR3 sequence: CASSAESPGLVTYEQYF. CDR3 nucleotide sequence: TGTGCCAGCAGTGCCGAATCCCCCGGCCTAGTCACTTACGAGCAGTACTTC.

Many counts were recorded for this clonotype. This CDR3 reads CASSYSRGTYEQYF. In nucleotides, the CDR3 is TGTGCCAGCAGCTACTCAAGGGGTACCTACGAGCAGTACTTC. This chain connects TRBV28 to TRBJ2-7; D is perhaps TRBD1 (5 bases). The V gene's germline CDR1 is MDHEN and CDR2 SYDVKM. V was trimmed by 6 bases and J by 2 bases, leaving 14 bases between them. The CDR3 is 14 amino acids.

This clonotype was recorded a few times. The genes are TRBV13 and TRBJ2-1; D possibly corresponds to TRBD1 (5 bases). The CDR3 has 12 amino acids. Between the trimmed V and J ends, which lost 4 bases and 10 bases, there was a span of 11 bases. Germline CDR1 reads PRHDT; CDR2 reads FYEKMQ (reference sequence). CDR3 amino acids: CASSSQGNEQFF. The CDR3 nucleotides are TGTGCCAGCAGCTCCCAGGGAAACGAGCAGTTCTTC.

The chain is built from TRBV29-1 and TRBJ1-1; TRBD1 matches 7 bases. CDR1 and CDR2 from the germline V gene are SQVTM and ANQGSEA. The ends lost 0 bases at V and 10 bases at J; junction bases unmatched: 8. The CDR3 sequence is 13 residues long. CDR3 sequence (DNA): TGCAGCGTTGAAGATCGGCCAGGGGGTGTAGCTTTCTTT. This codes for CSVEDRPGGVAFF.

In this sample, this clonotype turned up a few times. The chain couples TRBV12-3 or TRBV12-4 to TRBJ1-6; 10 bases match TRBD1. V lost 4 bases, J lost 7 bases, and 10 bases stayed unmatched. This CDR3 spans 17 amino acids. CDR3 protein: CASSSTGGSSLNSPLHF. In DNA, the CDR3 is TGTGCCAGCAGTTCGACAGGGGGCTCTAGTCTCAATTCACCCCTCCACTTT.

This clonotype was recorded a few times. The CDR3 loop reads CASSLAPRSGELFF. The CDR3 nucleotides are TGTGCCAGCAGCTTAGCCCCACGGTCCGGGGAGCTGTTTTTT. V gene TRBV7-2 combines with J gene TRBJ2-2; D ambiguous. V shed 0 bases and J shed 6 bases, with 8 bases lying between them. The CDR3 is 14 amino acids. Germline CDR1 and CDR2: SGHTA and FQGNSA. The variable domain in full, with the rest retrieved from reference TRBV7-2 and TRBJ2-2, is GAGVSQSPSNKVTEKGKDVELRCDPISGHTALYWYRQSLGQGLEFLIYFQGNSAPDKSGLPSDRFSAERTGGSVSTLTIQRTQQEDSAVYLCASSLAPRSGELFFGEGSRLTVL.

This clonotype came up a few times. The CDR3 DNA reads TGTGCCAGCAGCTCACAGTACACCGGGGAGCTGTTTTTT. It is translated as CASSSQYTGELFF. This chain connects TRBV7-9 to TRBJ2-2; D is undetermined. CDR3 length equals 13 residues. V was trimmed by 4 bases and J by 3 bases, leaving 6 bases between them. The germline V gene encodes CDR1 SEHNR and CDR2 FQNEAQ (reference sequence). Complete variable domain (other parts from reference TRBV7-9 and TRBJ2-2): DTGVSQNPRHKITKRGQNVTFRCDPISEHNRLYWYRQTLGQGPEFLTYFQNEAQLEKSRLLSDRFSAERPKGSFSTLEIQRTEQGDSAMYLCASSSQYTGELFFGEGSRLTVL.

This clonotype showed up just a few times. This chain connects TRBV7-3 to TRBJ1-6, with unresolved D. CDR1 SGHTA and CDR2 FQGTGA come from the germline V gene. There are 12 residues in the CDR3. The ends were cut back, 4 bases at V and 7 bases at J, with 5 bases in the middle. In nucleotides, the CDR3 is TGTGCCAGCAGCTCCAAAAATTCACCCCTCCACTTT. Translating it yields CASSSKNSPLHF.

At least ten counts were recorded for this clonotype. The genes are TRBV12-3 or TRBV12-4 and TRBJ1-1; D possibly corresponds to TRBD1 (6 bases). The CDR3 sequence is 13 residues long. V lost 6 bases and J 2 bases, leaving 10 bases between the germline ends. CDR3 coding DNA: TGTGCCAGCAGGCGGACAGCAAACACTGAAGCTTTCTTT. Translation: CASRRTANTEAFF.

This clonotype has ten or more counts. The chain employs TRBV5-1 and TRBJ2-1; possibly TRBD1 for D (6 bases). The V gene lost 4 bases and the J gene lost 8 bases, with 16 bases spanning the gap. CDR1 and CDR2 from the germline V gene are SGHRS and YFSETQ. The CDR3 length is 14 residues. The CDR3 DNA sequence: TGCGCCAGCAGCCTTGTGGGAGAGGGGGATGAGCAGTTCTTC. Translated: CASSLVGEGDEQFF.

The chain uses TRBV28 and TRBJ2-3; D gene unclear. Germline loops: CDR1 MDHEN, CDR2 SYDVKM. The CDR3 length is 14 residues. Between the trimmed V and J ends, which lost 3 bases and 0 bases, there was a span of 7 bases. Here the CDR3 reads CASSFKGSTDTQYF. CDR3 bases: TGTGCCAGCAGTTTCAAAGGGAGCACAGATACGCAGTATTTT.

Many counts were recorded for this clonotype. The V and J genes are TRBV9 and TRBJ2-1, with TRBD2 as a possible D gene (5 bases). V shed 3 bases and J shed 8 bases, with 12 bases lying between them. Looked up from germline, CDR1 is SGDLS and CDR2 is YYNGEE. The CDR3 is made up of 13 amino acids. The CDR3 is CASSALPADEQFF. The CDR3 DNA reads TGTGCCAGCAGCGCCCTCCCAGCGGATGAGCAGTTCTTC.

V and J are TRBV18 and TRBJ2-5; no clear D gene. Deletions cut 3 bases from V and 5 bases from J, with 7 bases between. The CDR3 runs to 12 residues. The germline V gene has CDR1 KGHSH and CDR2 LQKENI. The CDR3 bases are TGTGCCAGCTCACCGGGGATGGAGACCCAGTACTTC. Translating gives CASSPGMETQYF.

The chain has TRBV20-1 and TRBJ1-1; 9 bases map to TRBD1. The CDR3 has 11 amino acids. The V gene's germline CDR1 is DFQATT and CDR2 SNEGSKA (reference sequence). V gave up 4 bases and J gave up 11 bases; unmatched junction bases: 5. CDR3 amino acids: CSATGTGRAFF. Here the CDR3 DNA reads TGCAGTGCTACAGGGACAGGGCGGGCTTTCTTT.

This clonotype was counted at least ten times. V and J are TRBV20-1 and TRBJ2-3; D remains ambiguous. The CDR3 runs to 16 residues. Trimming removed 0 bases from V and 0 bases from J, with 13 bases in between. Germline-derived CDR1 and CDR2 are DFQATT and SNEGSKA (reference sequence). The CDR3 is CSARDLSSRSTDTQYF. The CDR3 nucleotides are TGCAGTGCTAGAGATTTGTCTTCCCGAAGCACAGATACGCAGTATTTT.